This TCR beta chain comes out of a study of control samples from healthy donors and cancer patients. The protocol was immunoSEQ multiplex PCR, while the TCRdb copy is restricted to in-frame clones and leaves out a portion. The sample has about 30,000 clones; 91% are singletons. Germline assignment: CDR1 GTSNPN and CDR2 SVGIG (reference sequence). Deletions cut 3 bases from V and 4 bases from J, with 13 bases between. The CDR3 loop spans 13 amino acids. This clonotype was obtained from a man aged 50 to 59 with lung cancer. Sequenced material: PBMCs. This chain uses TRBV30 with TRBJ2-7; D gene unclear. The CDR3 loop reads CAWRETGRYEQYF. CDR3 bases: TGTGCCTGGAGGGAGACTGGGCGGTACGAGCAGTACTTC.